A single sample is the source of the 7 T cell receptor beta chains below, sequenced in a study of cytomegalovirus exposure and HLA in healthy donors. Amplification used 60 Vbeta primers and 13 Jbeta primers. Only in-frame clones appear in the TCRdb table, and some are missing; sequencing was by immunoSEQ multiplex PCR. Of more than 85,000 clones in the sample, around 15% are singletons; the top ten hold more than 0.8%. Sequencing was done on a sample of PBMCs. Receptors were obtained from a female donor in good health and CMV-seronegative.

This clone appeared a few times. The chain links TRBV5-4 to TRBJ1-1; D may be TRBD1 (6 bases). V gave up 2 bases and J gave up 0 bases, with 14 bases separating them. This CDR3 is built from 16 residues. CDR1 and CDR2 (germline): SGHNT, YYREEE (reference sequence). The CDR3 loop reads CASSLTWGRLNTEAFF. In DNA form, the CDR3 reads TGTGCCAGCAGCTTAACCTGGGGGCGGTTGAACACTGAAGCTTTCTTT.

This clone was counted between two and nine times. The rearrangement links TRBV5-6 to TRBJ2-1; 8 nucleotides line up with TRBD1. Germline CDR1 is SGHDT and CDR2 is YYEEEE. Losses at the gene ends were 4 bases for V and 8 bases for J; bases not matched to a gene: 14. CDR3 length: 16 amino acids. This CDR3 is CASSGRDRYDPYEQFF. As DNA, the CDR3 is TGTGCCAGCAGCGGGCGGGACAGGTACGATCCTTATGAGCAGTTCTTC. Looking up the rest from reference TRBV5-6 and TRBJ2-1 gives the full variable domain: DAGVTQSPTHLIKTRGQQVTLRCSPKSGHDTVSWYQQALGQGPQFIFQYYEEEERQRGNFPDRFSGHQFPNYSSELNVNALLLGDSALYLCASSGRDRYDPYEQFFGPGTRLTVL.

The CDR3 DNA is TGTGCCAGCAGCACTTGGACTAGCGGGAGTCGGAAGACCCAGTACTTC. Its protein is CASSTWTSGSRKTQYF. This chain connects TRBV5-4 to TRBJ2-5; TRBD2 matches at 13 bases. Germline values: CDR1 SGHNT, CDR2 YYREEE (reference sequence). The CDR3 spans 16 residues. The J segment lost 6 bases and the V segment lost 4 bases, leaving 9 bases of the junction unmatched.

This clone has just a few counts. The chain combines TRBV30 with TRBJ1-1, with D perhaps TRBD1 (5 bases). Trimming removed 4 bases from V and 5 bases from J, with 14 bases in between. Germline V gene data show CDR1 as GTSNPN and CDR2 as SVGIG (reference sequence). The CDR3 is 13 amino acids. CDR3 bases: TGTGCCTGGAAGCCCTTGGGGGGAACTGAAGCTTTCTTT. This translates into CAWKPLGGTEAFF.

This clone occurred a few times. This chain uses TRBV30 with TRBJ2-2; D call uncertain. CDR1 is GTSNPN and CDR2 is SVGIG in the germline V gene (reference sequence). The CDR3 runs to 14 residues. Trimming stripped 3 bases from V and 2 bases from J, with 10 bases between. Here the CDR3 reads CAWSRYLNTGELFF. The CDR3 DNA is TGTGCCTGGAGCAGGTACTTAAACACCGGGGAGCTGTTTTTT. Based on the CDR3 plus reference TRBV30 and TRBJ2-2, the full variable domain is SQTIHQWPATLVQPVGSPLSLECTVEGTSNPNLYWYRQAAGRGLQLLFYSVGIGQISSEVPQNLSASRPQDRQFILSSKKLLLSDSGFYLCAWSRYLNTGELFFGEGSRLTVL.

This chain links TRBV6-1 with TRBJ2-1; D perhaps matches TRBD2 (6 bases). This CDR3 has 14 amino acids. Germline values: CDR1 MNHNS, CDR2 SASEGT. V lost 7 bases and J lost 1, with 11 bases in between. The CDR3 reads CASKDYTSYNEQFF. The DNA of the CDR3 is TGTGCCAGCAAGGACTACACTTCCTACAATGAGCAGTTCTTC.

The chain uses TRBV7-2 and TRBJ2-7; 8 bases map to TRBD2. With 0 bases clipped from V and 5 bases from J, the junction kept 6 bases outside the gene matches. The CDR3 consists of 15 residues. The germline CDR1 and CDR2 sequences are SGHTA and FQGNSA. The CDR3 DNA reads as TGTGCCAGCAGCTTAGCTGGGACTAGGGCTGACGAGCAGTACTTC. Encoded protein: CASSLAGTRADEQYF.